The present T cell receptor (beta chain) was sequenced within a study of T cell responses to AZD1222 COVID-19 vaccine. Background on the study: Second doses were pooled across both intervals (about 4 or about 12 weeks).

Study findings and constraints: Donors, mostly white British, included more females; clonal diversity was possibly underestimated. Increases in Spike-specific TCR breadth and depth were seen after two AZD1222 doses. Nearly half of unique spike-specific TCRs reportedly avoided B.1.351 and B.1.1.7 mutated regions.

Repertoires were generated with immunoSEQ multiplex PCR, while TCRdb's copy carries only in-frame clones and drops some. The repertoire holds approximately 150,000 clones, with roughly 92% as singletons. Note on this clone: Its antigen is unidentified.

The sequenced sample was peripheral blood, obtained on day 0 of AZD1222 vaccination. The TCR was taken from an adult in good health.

CDR3 region: CSASLWNTEAFF. For the CDR3, the DNA is TGCAGTGCTAGTCTGTGGAACACTGAAGCTTTCTTT. The chain employs TRBV20-1 and TRBJ1-1; D remains ambiguous. V was cut by 3 bases and J by 1 base, with 6 bases left in between. CDR1 is DFQATT and CDR2 is SNEGSKA in the germline V gene (reference sequence). The CDR3 is made up of 12 amino acids.